The rows below give T cell receptor beta chains drawn from one sample of a study of blood T cell repertoires in COVID-19. Sequenced by immunoSEQ multiplex PCR; TCRdb stores in-frame clones only, minus some. The data show roughly 85,000 clones, about nine tenths seen once. Sequenced: peripheral blood. Source of these receptors: a man between 50 and 59 years old with active or convalescent COVID-19. Each CDR3 is given with its conserved first and last residue. Fields, in order: CDR3 protein, CDR3 DNA, D gene, J gene, clone size, CDR3 length, V gene. The D gene is left open where the match is weak. Clone sizes are given selectively: once, few, many, or a class where the clone is expanded.

CASSTVLRREKNTEAFF | TGCGCCAGCAGCACCGTACTGCGAAGGGAGAAGAACACTGAAGCTTTCTTT | . | TRBJ1-1 | once | 17 | TRBV5-1
CASSDLAGVSNEQFF | TGTGCCAGCAGCGACCTAGCGGGAGTTAGCAATGAGCAGTTCTTC | TRBD2 | TRBJ2-1 | . | 15 | TRBV6-4
CASTQVQNTEAFF | TGTGCCAGTACCCAGGTCCAGAACACTGAAGCTTTCTTT | . | TRBJ1-1 | once | 13 | TRBV19
CASGQGVARDTQYF | TGTGCCAGCGGACAGGGTGTAGCGAGAGATACGCAGTATTTT | TRBD1 | TRBJ2-3 | . | 14 | TRBV6-5
CASSQDRNQPQHF | TGTGCCAGCAGCCAAGATAGAAATCAGCCCCAGCATTTT | . | TRBJ1-5 | once | 13 | TRBV3-1/TRBV3-2
CASSLISYEQYF | TGTGCCAGCAGTTTAATTAGCTACGAGCAGTACTTC | . | TRBJ2-7 | . | 12 | TRBV28
CASRQDRNYGYTF | TGTGCCAGCAGACAAGACAGGAACTATGGCTACACCTTC | . | TRBJ1-2 | . | 13 | TRBV28
CASSLIGTGQETQYF | TGCGCCAGCAGCTTGATCGGGACAGGCCAAGAGACCCAGTACTTC | TRBD1 | TRBJ2-5 | . | 15 | TRBV5-1
CATSNHRGAYNEQFF | TGTGCCACGAGTAATCACAGGGGGGCCTACAATGAGCAGTTCTTC | TRBD1 | TRBJ2-1 | few | 15 | TRBV15
CATGQGSDQPQHF | TGTGCCACCGGACAGGGAAGCGATCAGCCCCAGCATTTT | TRBD1 | TRBJ1-5 | . | 13 | TRBV10-3